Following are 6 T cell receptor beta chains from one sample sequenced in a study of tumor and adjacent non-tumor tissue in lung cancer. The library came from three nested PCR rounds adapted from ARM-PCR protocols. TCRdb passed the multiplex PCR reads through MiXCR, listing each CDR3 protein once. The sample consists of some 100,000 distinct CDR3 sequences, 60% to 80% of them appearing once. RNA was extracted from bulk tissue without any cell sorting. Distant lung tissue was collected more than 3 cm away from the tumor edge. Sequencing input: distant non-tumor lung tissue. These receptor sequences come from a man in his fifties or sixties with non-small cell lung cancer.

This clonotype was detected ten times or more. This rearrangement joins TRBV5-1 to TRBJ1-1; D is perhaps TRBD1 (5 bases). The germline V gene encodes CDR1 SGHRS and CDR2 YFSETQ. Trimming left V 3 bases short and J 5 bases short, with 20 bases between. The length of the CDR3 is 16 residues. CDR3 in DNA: TGCGCCAGCAGCTCCAGCGGAACGGGGCTGGGGACTGAAGCTTTCTTT. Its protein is CASSSSGTGLGTEAFF. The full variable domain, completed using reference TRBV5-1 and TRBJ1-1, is KAGVTQTPRYLIKTRGQQVTLSCSPISGHRSVSWYQQTPGQGLQFLFEYFSETQRNKGNFPGRFSGRQFSNSRSEMNVSTLELGDSALYLCASSSSGTGLGTEAFFGQGTRLTVV.

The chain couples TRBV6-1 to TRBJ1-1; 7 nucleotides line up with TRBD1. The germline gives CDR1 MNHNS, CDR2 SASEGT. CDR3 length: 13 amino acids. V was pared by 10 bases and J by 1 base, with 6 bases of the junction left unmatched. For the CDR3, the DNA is TGTGCCATCGGACAGGCACAGAACACTGAAGCTTTCTTT. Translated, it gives CAIGQAQNTEAFF.

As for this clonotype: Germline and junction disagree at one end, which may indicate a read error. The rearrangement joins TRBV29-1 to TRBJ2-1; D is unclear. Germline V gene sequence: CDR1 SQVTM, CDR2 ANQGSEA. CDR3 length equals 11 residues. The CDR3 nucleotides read TGCAGCGGATATACTGACAATAAGCAGTTCTTC. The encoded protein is CSGYTDNKQFF.

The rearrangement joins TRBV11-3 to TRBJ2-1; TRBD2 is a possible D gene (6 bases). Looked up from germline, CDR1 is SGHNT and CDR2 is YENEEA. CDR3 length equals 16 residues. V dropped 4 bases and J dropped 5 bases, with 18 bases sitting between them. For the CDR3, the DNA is TGTGCCAGCAGCTCCTACTCGGGAGTGGGCGACAATGAGCAGTTCTTC. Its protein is CASSSYSGVGDNEQFF.

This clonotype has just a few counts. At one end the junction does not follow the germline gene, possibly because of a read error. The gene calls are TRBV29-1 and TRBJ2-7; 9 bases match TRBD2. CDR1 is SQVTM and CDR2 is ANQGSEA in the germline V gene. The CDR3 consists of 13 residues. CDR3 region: CSVAPSGTHEEYF. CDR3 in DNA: TGCAGCGTTGCGCCTAGCGGGACCCACGAGGAGTACTTC.

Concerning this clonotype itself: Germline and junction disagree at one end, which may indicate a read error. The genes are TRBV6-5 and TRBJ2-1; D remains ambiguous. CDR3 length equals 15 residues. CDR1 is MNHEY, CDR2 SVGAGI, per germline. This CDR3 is CTSKENWIRYNEQFF. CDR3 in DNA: TGTACCAGCAAGGAAAACTGGATTCGATACAATGAGCAGTTCTTC.